The 7 T cell receptor beta chains below come from one sample, sequenced in a study of blood T cell repertoires in COVID-19. The method was immunoSEQ multiplex PCR; TCRdb's version includes in-frame clones alone and lacks a portion of them. Here the sample spans approximately 300,000 clones, around 87% being singletons. The material sequenced was peripheral blood. The receptors were sampled from a woman in her forties or fifties who had recovered from COVID-19.

This clone was seen once. This rearrangement joins TRBV10-3 to TRBJ2-1; the match to TRBD2 covers 7 bases. The CDR3 contains 16 residues. After removal of 0 bases from V and 4 bases from J, the junction contained 6 bases not matched to a gene. Germline V gene lookup returns CDR1 ENHRY and CDR2 SYGVKD. CDR3 nucleotides: TGTGCCATCAGTGAGTCGAAGCGGGGCGGTTACAATGAGCAGTTCTTC. It yields the protein CAISESKRGGYNEQFF.

This chain links TRBV7-2 with TRBJ1-2, with TRBD1 matching over 9 bases. Germline CDR1 SGHTA, CDR2 FQGNSA. V shed 1 base and J 4 bases; nucleotides not matched to a gene: 7. The CDR3 runs to 16 residues. The CDR3 sequence is CASSLGGGQGAYGYTF. CDR3 nucleotides: TGTGCCAGCAGCTTAGGGGGGGGACAGGGAGCCTATGGCTACACCTTC.

The chain joins TRBV7-9 to TRBJ2-5; 7 bases align to TRBD2. This CDR3 contains 15 residues. The trim removed 4 bases at V and 3 bases at J, leaving 8 bases unmatched. Germline assignment: CDR1 SEHNR and CDR2 FQNEAQ (reference sequence). The CDR3: CASSSSGTKKETQYF. Written as DNA, the CDR3 is TGTGCCAGCAGCTCCTCCGGGACTAAAAAAGAGACCCAGTACTTC.

For the CDR3, the DNA is TGCGCCAGCAGCTCTATAGCGGGGGGGCCCGGGCAGTACTTC. It codes for CASSSIAGGPGQYF. The chain has TRBV5-1 and TRBJ2-7, with TRBD2 matching over 11 bases. The CDR3 is made up of 14 amino acids. Germline CDR1 is SGHRS and CDR2 is YFSETQ. V shed 3 bases and J 9 bases; nucleotides not matched to a gene: 8.

The genes are TRBV6-1 and TRBJ1-1; D is unresolved. Trimming pared 2 bases from V and 5 bases from J, leaving 9 bases between. Germline CDR1 is MNHNS and CDR2 is SASEGT. The CDR3 loop spans 13 amino acids. CDR3 in DNA: TGTGCCAGCAGTGAACTATCGGGTACTGAAGCTTTCTTT. This codes for CASSELSGTEAFF.

This clone has just one count. V and J are TRBV15 and TRBJ2-7, with 8 bases identical to TRBD2. Germline CDR1 is LNHNV and CDR2 is YYDKDF (reference sequence). This CDR3 is 14 amino acids long. J lost 3 bases, V lost 5 bases, and 6 bases had no gene match. The CDR3 sequence: CATSDGLASYEQYF. DNA for the CDR3: TGTGCCACCAGCGATGGACTAGCCAGCTACGAGCAGTACTTC.

The rearrangement joins TRBV10-3 to TRBJ2-7; possible D gene TRBD1, 6 bases. CDR3 size: 15 residues. Trimming left V 0 bases short and J 9 bases short, with 18 bases between. CDR1 is ENHRY, CDR2 SYGVKD, per germline. The CDR3 loop is CAISESRSGGGGQYF. The CDR3 DNA sequence: TGTGCCATCAGTGAGTCGAGATCTGGGGGCGGAGGGCAGTACTTC.